The T cell receptor (beta chain) under discussion was sequenced for a study of control samples from healthy donors and cancer patients. Sequencing was performed with immunoSEQ multiplex PCR; in TCRdb, only in-frame clones are kept and a portion is missing. The repertoire consists of about 130,000 clones, with 88% occurring once and the leading ten covering about 3.2%. With 4 bases removed from V and 1 base from J, the gap between germline ends came to 9 bases. From germline, CDR1 is SGHDT and CDR2 YYEEEE. This CDR3 is built from 14 residues. Source material: blood. This sequence joins TRBV5-6 and TRBJ2-4; possible D gene TRBD2, 5 bases. The sequence derives from a man aged 50 or older in good health. CDR3 sequence reads: CASSPPGAKNIQYF. The CDR3 DNA follows: TGTGCCAGCAGCCCTCCGGGGGCCAAAAACATTCAGTACTTC.